This TCR beta chain came from a study of persistence of HIV-infected CD4 T cells. Broader study findings: CMV- and Gag-responding cells had lower TCRbeta richness than CD3/CD28-responding cells.

This was the immunoSEQ version 4 assay in survey mode. Some clones are missing from TCRdb's copy, which holds only in-frame ones; the method was immunoSEQ multiplex PCR. This sample has 35,000 to 50,000 clones; approximately 90% occur once, and the top ten carry approximately 2%. CDR3 length: 14 residues. CDR1 and CDR2 from the germline V gene are LNHDA and SQIVND (reference sequence). The V gene lost 1 base and the J gene lost 5 bases, with 9 bases spanning the gap. Cells were stimulated nonspecifically with anti-CD3/anti-CD28 magnetic beads. CD4+ T cells upregulating both CD40 ligand and CD69 were sorted as responding cells. For around 17 hours, CD8-depleted PBMCs received anti-CD28/CD49d costimulation, a CD40-blocking antibody and enfuvirtide. Worth noting for this clone: Antigen: not known.

The sequence was obtained from an adult man with HIV who was CMV-seropositive. The sample here was CD4+ T cells sorted from PBMCs after roughly 19-hour stimulation, taken from a patient who received antiretroviral therapy. The V gene is TRBV19, the J gene TRBJ2-1; D call uncertain. The CDR3: CASSIVGRNNEQFF. CDR3 sequence (DNA): TGTGCCAGTAGTATAGTGGGCAGAAACAATGAGCAGTTCTTC.